This T cell receptor (beta chain) derives from a study of T cell repertoires in ileal Crohn's disease (dated by TCRdb to between 2018 and 2020). About the investigation overall: The median duration of disease was roughly 8.2 years, and at the time of surgery less than 40% of patients were active smokers. Surgery was performed for a complication in all patients, with stricturing disease in 61% and penetrating disease in roughly 40%. Postoperative therapy was given to about half of the patients, with thiopurines administered to about a dozen patients and anti-TNF agents administered to 15 to 20 patients. M6 samples consisted of neoterminal ileum biopsies collected during postoperative colonoscopy. TCR repertoire analysis was performed in around 60 Crohn's disease patients drawn from a prospective multicentre cohort. The study was conducted in parallel with a multicentre cohort built to find predictors of early endoscopic recurrence after ileocolonic resection. A Rutgeerts score higher than i0 was the definition used for endoscopic postoperative recurrence. A total of roughly 170 mucosal samples from roughly 60 patients were sequenced, with samples obtained at several locations on the surgical specimen and at postoperative endoscopy. Results and caveats for the whole study, not just this receptor: A significantly higher proportion of clonal expansions was observed in active smokers at surgery than in non-smokers (about 25% vs 20%, p=0.02). Within the first year after surgery, the timing of postoperative endoscopy varied, and the median delay was about 6.6 months. Higher high-frequency clone percentages at surgery were associated with endoscopic recurrence; all patients with clonality above 26.8% (18/57) had recurrence. Compared with CD4 T cells, sorted CD8 T cells contained more high-frequency clones, which suggests that the mucosal expansions were mostly CD8. Only a subgroup of patients, of unstated size, had mucosal CD4 and CD8 T cells sorted and sequenced.

For this clone: The antigen it recognizes is unknown. No much larger clonotype is one base removed from it; base qualities were not supplied.

For commercial TCRB immunosequencing, 400 to 550 nanograms of biopsy DNA were submitted for each sample. A two-step, amplification bias-controlled multiplex PCR was used by Adaptive Biotechnology to amplify CDR3 regions from genomic DNA. The first PCR used primers for every V and J gene segment; the second PCR added barcodes and Illumina adapters. An Illumina instrument was used to sequence the CDR3 libraries. Processing in the source paper ran as follows. The analysis drew on both the pipelines supplied by the vendor and custom analysis of the raw data in R/Bioconductor running R version 3.3.0. Clonality, which ranges from 0 to 1, was calculated as the inverse of the normalised Shannon entropy across all productive clones. High-frequency clones were defined as the repertoire share of the top 100 clones, retaining only clones passing a 95% confidence test. The Simpson index measured repertoire diversity, and the Morisita-Horn index measured overlap between samples. The clones in this table, taken by TCRdb from immuneACCESS, are in-frame only. Not every clone is retained; where verified, under half of the shortfall comes from an unresolved V gene, and the cause of the rest is unknown. The D gene and trimming were derived from the DNA, and the V and J assignments and clone size from that table. Present in this sample are some 10,000 clones, around 79% of which were seen just once. About 6.6% of the sample is held by the ten biggest clonotypes.

The germline V gene supplies CDR1 SGHRS and CDR2 YFSETQ. V loses 2 bases, J loses 5 bases, and the germline ends lie 17 bases apart. The CDR3 has 15 amino acids, counting the end cysteine and phenylalanine. Just CDR3 DNA is preserved here, 45 bases in frame from base 1. Per the publication, the time point label means: neoterminal ileum biopsy at postoperative endoscopy, about 6 months after surgery. Adults with ileal or ileocolonic Crohn's disease for whom ileocolonic resection was indicated were considered eligible. Whole ileal mucosal biopsies were stored frozen at -80°C before DNA extraction. Genomic DNA was extracted from frozen whole biopsies with a TRizol-based method and quantified on a NanoDrop 2000 spectrophotometer.

Sequencing was done on a sample of ileal tissue. The chain uses TRBV5-1 and TRBJ2-7, and the D gene may be TRBD1, 6 bases matching. The TCR comes from an adult with Crohn's disease. The CDR3 here reads CASSFRSGHGDEQYF. The DNA sequence follows: TGCGCCAGCAGCTTCAGGTCGGGACATGGAGACGAGCAGTACTTC.